This passage covers 10 T cell receptor beta chains from one sample sequenced in a study of identical twins. In TCRdb, the 5' RACE reads were re-called with MiXCR into one record per CDR3 protein. In the table there are approximately 700,000 distinct CDR3 sequences, around 5.7% of which are singletons. Sequences were obtained from naive T cells sorted from blood. These receptors came from a man younger than 35 in good health.

This clonotype was counted ten times or more. This chain joins TRBV7-6 and TRBJ2-1; weak D call: TRBD2 (6 bases). The germline V and J ends were trimmed by 7 bases and 7 bases, with 20 bases remaining between them. The germline CDR1 and CDR2 sequences are SGHVS and FNYEAQ. The CDR3 runs 15 residues. The CDR3 nucleotides are TGTGCCAGCACCCGGGACGGGAGAAGGGGAAATGAGCAGTTCTTC. Its translation: CASTRDGRRGNEQFF.

V is TRBV3-1 and J is TRBJ2-1; the D is unclear. CDR3 size: 13 residues. Germline values: CDR1 LGHDT, CDR2 YNNKEL (reference sequence). With 3 bases removed from V and 3 bases from J, the gap between germline ends came to 6 bases. The CDR3 region has the DNA TGTGCCAGCAGCCAGCTGGACTACAATGAGCAGTTCTTC. It codes for CASSQLDYNEQFF.

This clonotype has just one count. V usage is TRBV2 and J usage is TRBJ2-3, with D uncertain. CDR1 and CDR2 from the germline V gene are SNHLY and FYNNEI. The ends were cut back, 4 bases at V and 3 bases at J, with 8 bases in the middle. CDR3 length: 13 residues. The CDR3 protein is CASSGYKTDTQYF. In nucleotides, the CDR3 is TGTGCCAGCAGTGGGTACAAGACAGATACGCAGTATTTT. The variable domain in full, with the rest retrieved from reference TRBV2 and TRBJ2-3, is EPEVTQTPSHQVTQMGQEVILRCVPISNHLYFYWYRQILGQKVEFLVSFYNNEISEKSEIFDDQFSVERPDGSNFTLKIRSTKLEDSAMYFCASSGYKTDTQYFGPGTRLTVL.

In its sample, this clonotype was seen a few times. This rearrangement joins TRBV12-3 or TRBV12-4 to TRBJ2-3, with D possibly TRBD2 on 6 matching bases. The CDR3 is 15 amino acids. The V end was cut by 2 bases, the J end by 0 bases, with 9 bases between. The CDR3 sequence: CASSLSAGSTDTQYF. The CDR3 DNA reads TGTGCCAGCAGTTTATCCGCGGGAAGCACAGATACGCAGTATTTT.

The V call is TRBV29-1, the J call TRBJ2-1; 8 bases match TRBD2. CDR3 length: 16 residues. V was pared by 3 bases and J by 4 bases, with 11 bases of the junction left unmatched. Germline V gene data show CDR1 as SQVTM and CDR2 as ANQGSEA. The CDR3 loop reads CSVEGSRLAIYNEQFF. The CDR3 DNA sequence: TGCAGCGTTGAGGGATCACGACTAGCGATATACAATGAGCAGTTCTTC.

Only a few counts were recorded for this clonotype. CDR3 sequence (DNA): TGTGCCAGCAGCTTAGTGGGGTCCCCCCACAATGAGCAGTTCTTC. Translation: CASSLVGSPHNEQFF. The gene calls are TRBV5-5 and TRBJ2-1; D not certain. This CDR3 region has 15 residues. CDR1 and CDR2 (germline): SGHKS, YYEKEE (reference sequence). V lost 2 bases to trimming and J lost 5 bases, with 14 bases between them.

The rearrangement joins TRBV20-1 to TRBJ2-4, with TRBD2 identical over 10 bases. Losses at the gene ends were 6 bases for V and 3 bases for J; bases not matched to a gene: 5. Per germline, CDR1 DFQATT and CDR2 SNEGSKA (reference sequence). This CDR3 has 14 residues. DNA of the CDR3: TGCAGTGCCCAAGCGGGAGGGAGCAAAAACATTCAGTACTTC. The encoded protein is CSAQAGGSKNIQYF.

This clonotype was counted at least ten times. CDR3 coding DNA: TGTGCCAGCAGTTTATTCGAGGGGAGATGGGGCTACACCTTC. This gives the protein CASSLFEGRWGYTF. The V and J genes are TRBV12-3 or TRBV12-4 and TRBJ1-2; weak D call: TRBD1 (5 bases). Trimming shortened V by 2 bases and J by 8 bases, and 15 bases separated the two germline ends. This CDR3 contains 14 residues.

The chain links TRBV7-9 to TRBJ2-3, with 8 bases lining up with TRBD1. Germline loops: CDR1 SEHNR, CDR2 FQNEAQ (reference sequence). This CDR3 spans 15 amino acids. After removal of 2 bases from V and 3 bases from J, the junction contained 4 bases not matched to a gene. The CDR3 protein is CASSLTQGATDTQYF. The CDR3 DNA reads as TGTGCCAGCAGCTTAACCCAGGGGGCTACAGATACGCAGTATTTT.

This clonotype has ten or more counts. The chain uses TRBV12-3 or TRBV12-4 and TRBJ1-1, with TRBD1 matching over 8 bases. This CDR3 comprises 14 residues. V lost 3 bases and J lost 5; bases outside the gene matches: 5. The CDR3 loop reads CASSLTGVWTEAFF. The CDR3 DNA reads as TGTGCCAGCAGTTTGACAGGGGTATGGACTGAAGCTTTCTTT.